The clone carrying this TCR beta chain was observed a handful of times. This entry belongs to a study of T cell responses to AZD1222 COVID-19 vaccine. Data came from immunoSEQ multiplex PCR; TCRdb stores just in-frame clones and leaves some out. The table has 100,000 to 150,000 clones, roughly 92% seen once. The sequence came from an adult who received the AZD1222 COVID-19 vaccine. Here the sequenced sample was peripheral blood, taken 28 days after the second AZD1222 dose.

The CDR3 DNA follows: TGTGCCAGCAGCCCAGTTGTGGGAGTAGGCTCCTACGAGCAGTACTTC. Translating gives CASSPVVGVGSYEQYF. The V gene is TRBV7-8, the J gene TRBJ2-7; weak D call: TRBD2 (5 bases). V was pared by 5 bases and J by 0 bases, with 17 bases between. CDR3 size: 16 residues. Germline V lookup: CDR1 SGHVS, CDR2 FQNEAQ.